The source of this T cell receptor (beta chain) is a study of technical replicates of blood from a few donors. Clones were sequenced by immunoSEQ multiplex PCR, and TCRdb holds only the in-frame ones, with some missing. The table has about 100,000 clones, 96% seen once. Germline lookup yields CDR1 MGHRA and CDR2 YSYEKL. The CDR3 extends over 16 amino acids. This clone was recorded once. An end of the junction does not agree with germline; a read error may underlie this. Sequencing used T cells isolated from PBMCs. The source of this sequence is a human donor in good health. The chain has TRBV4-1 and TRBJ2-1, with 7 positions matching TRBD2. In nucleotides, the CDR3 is TGCGCCAGCAGCCAAGAGATGGGGGGGAACTACGATGAGCAGTTCTTC. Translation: CASSQEMGGNYDEQFF.